This T cell receptor beta chain stems from a study of cytomegalovirus exposure and HLA in healthy donors. The study's findings and limits: Usually a TCR sequence was rare, but some public TCRs were found in many donors. The classifier, whose performance was assessed in both the original and validation cohorts, reportedly diagnosed cytomegalovirus status with high specificity and sensitivity.

A remark on this clone: No antigen is known for it.

A multiplex PCR was run with 60 Vbeta primers and 13 Jbeta primers. Here immunoSEQ multiplex PCR was the method, and the copy in TCRdb shows in-frame clones only, minus some. Counted here are around 170,000 clones, about four fifths occurring once; the ten biggest clones make up 1%. The sequencing input was PBMCs. The clonotype originates from a woman aged 45 to 65 in good health and CMV-seropositive.

CDR3 protein: CASSPGTGTGGFGQFF. DNA of the CDR3: TGTGCCAGCAGTCCGGGAACCGGGACAGGGGGCTTCGGGCAGTTCTTC. The chain uses TRBV5-5 and TRBJ2-1; 12 bases are shared with TRBD1. The CDR3 is 16 amino acids. After removal of 5 bases from V and 12 bases from J, the junction contained 15 bases not matched to a gene. Germline lookup yields CDR1 SGHKS and CDR2 YYEKEE (reference sequence).